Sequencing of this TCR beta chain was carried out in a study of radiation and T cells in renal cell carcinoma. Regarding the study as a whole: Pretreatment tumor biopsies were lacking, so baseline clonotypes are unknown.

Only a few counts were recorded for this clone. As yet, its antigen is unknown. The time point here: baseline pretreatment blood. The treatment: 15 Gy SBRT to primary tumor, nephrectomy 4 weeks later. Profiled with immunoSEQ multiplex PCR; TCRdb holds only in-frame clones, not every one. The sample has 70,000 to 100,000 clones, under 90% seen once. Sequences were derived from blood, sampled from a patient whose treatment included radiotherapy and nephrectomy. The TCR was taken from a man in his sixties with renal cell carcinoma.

DNA for the CDR3: TGTGCCAGCAGCCAAGATTCTTACCTCTCTGGAAACACCATATATTTT. Its protein product is CASSQDSYLSGNTIYF. The genes are TRBV4-2 and TRBJ1-3; D gene unclear. CDR3 length: 16 amino acids. From germline, CDR1 is LGHNA and CDR2 YNFKEQ. V was clipped by 0 bases and J by 0 bases, with 9 bases between them.